Shown below are 3 T cell receptor beta chains from a single sample sequenced in a study of blood T cells in healthy people across ages. A second about 6 to 12 cycle PCR used barcoded and J-beta primers. TCRdb itself ran the 5' RACE reads through MiXCR, one entry per CDR3 protein. The sample holds 1.5 million to 2 million distinct CDR3 sequences; approximately 30% are singletons and the top ten take more than 6%. Sequenced sample: blood. Receptor source: a woman aged 30 to 39 in good health.

This clonotype has ten or more counts. The rearrangement links TRBV28 to TRBJ1-2; 7 bases match TRBD1. Germline V CDR1 and CDR2: MDHEN, SYDVKM. The CDR3 runs 14 residues. V shed 5 bases, J shed 4 bases, and the junction held 7 bases outside the gene matches. The CDR3 DNA reads as TGTGCCAGCAGTCTCGACAGGGAGGGCTATGGCTACACCTTC. Its protein product is CASSLDREGYGYTF.

J is TRBJ1-3 and V is TRBV20-1, with D perhaps TRBD1 (5 bases). The CDR3 length is 16 residues. Per germline, CDR1 DFQATT and CDR2 SNEGSKA (reference sequence). V was shortened by 7 bases and J by 0 bases, with 19 bases between the two germline ends. DNA for the CDR3: TGCAGTGTCACACTCGGACATCAGAGCTCTGGAAACACCATATATTTT. It translates to CSVTLGHQSSGNTIYF.

This clonotype has only a few counts. The chain joins TRBV21-1 to TRBJ2-1; TRBD2 is taken as the D call from the table, unchecked against the DNA. TRBV21-1 constitutes a pseudogene. This CDR3 region has 16 residues. The CDR3 nucleotides read TGTGCCAGCAGCAAAGTCCCAGCGGGTATAAACAATGAGCAGTTCTTC. Translation gives CASSKVPAGINNEQFF.